This entry lists 20 T cell receptor beta chains sequenced from one sample in a study of monozygotic twins with cystic fibrosis. Some clones are missing from TCRdb's copy, which holds only in-frame ones; the method was immunoSEQ multiplex PCR. The repertoire holds over 20,000 clones, with approximately 98% as singletons. Sample: blood. These receptors all come from a girl aged 5-17 years with cystic fibrosis.

The chain has TRBV4-1 and TRBJ1-2, with D tentatively TRBD1 (6 bases). The CDR3 sequence is 15 residues long. V lost 0 bases, J lost 5 bases, and 13 bases lay in between. Per germline, CDR1 MGHRA and CDR2 YSYEKL. The CDR3 sequence: CASSQEEGVGYGYTF. The CDR3 DNA reads as TGCGCCAGCAGCCAAGAAGAGGGGGTCGGATATGGCTACACCTTC.

The chain recombines TRBV5-6 with TRBJ2-7; D is undetermined. Germline lookup yields CDR1 SGHDT and CDR2 YYEEEE. There are 14 residues in the CDR3. The V gene lost 4 bases and the J gene lost 6 bases, with 17 bases spanning the gap. The CDR3 sequence is CASSGPLFSGEQYV. The CDR3 DNA is TGTGCCAGCAGCGGGCCCCTATTTTCCGGCGAGCAGTACGTC.

In its sample, this clone was seen once. The V and J genes are TRBV11-2 and TRBJ2-7; no clear D gene. The V gene's germline CDR1 is SGHAT and CDR2 FQNNGV. The CDR3 extends over 13 amino acids. The germline V and J ends were trimmed by 5 bases and 5 bases, with 13 bases remaining between them. CDR3 nucleotide sequence: TGTGCCAGCAGCCTGTATGGGGTCAACGAGCAGTACGTC. Its protein product is CASSLYGVNEQYV.

The V call is TRBV5-4, the J call TRBJ2-5; 8 bases map to TRBD1. J lost 5 bases, V lost 4 bases, and 1 base had no gene match. Germline V lookup: CDR1 SGHNT, CDR2 YYREEE (reference sequence). CDR3 length: 12 residues. CDR3 nucleotide sequence: TGTGCCAGCAGCCGACAGGGGGAGACCCAGTACTTC. Translating gives CASSRQGETQYF.

The V call is TRBV6-1, the J call TRBJ2-7, with D perhaps matching TRBD2 (5 bases). Trimming pared 4 bases from V and 9 bases from J, leaving 16 bases between. This CDR3 region has 13 residues. Germline V lookup: CDR1 MNHNS, CDR2 SASEGT. CDR3 bases: TGTGCCAGCAGTGTCGCCGGGGTTGAGGGGCAGTACTTC. This sequence encodes CASSVAGVEGQYF.

This chain connects TRBV7-6 to TRBJ2-3; 8 bases are shared with TRBD2. This CDR3 has 15 amino acids. The V and J ends lost 6 bases and 2 bases, in that order; junction bases with no gene match: 7. Germline assignment: CDR1 SGHVS and CDR2 FNYEAQ. The DNA for the CDR3 is TGTGCCAGCAGGAGGTTTAGCGGGGACACAGATACGCAGTATTTT. It is translated as CASRRFSGDTDTQYF.

The gene calls are TRBV28 and TRBJ1-1, with a possible D match to TRBD1 (5 bases). Germline loops: CDR1 MDHEN, CDR2 SYDVKM. V dropped 4 bases and J dropped 7 bases, with 19 bases sitting between them. The CDR3 runs to 15 residues. The DNA for the CDR3 is TGTGCCAGCAGTTCAACCGGGGCCCAAAATATTGAAGCTTTCTTT. Protein sequence: CASSSTGAQNIEAFF.

The J gene is TRBJ2-1, the V gene TRBV6-6; 14 bases map to TRBD2. The trim removed 5 bases at V and 7 bases at J, leaving 7 bases unmatched. The germline gives CDR1 MNHNY, CDR2 SVGAGI (reference sequence). This CDR3 comprises 16 residues. CDR3 nucleotides: TGTGCCAGCAGTCGAGGGACTAGCGGGAGAGATAATGAGCAGTTCTTC. Its translation: CASSRGTSGRDNEQFF.

The chain uses TRBV11-3 and TRBJ1-3; no reliable D call. CDR1 and CDR2 (germline): SGHNT, YENEEA. The ends were cut back, 1 base at V and 0 bases at J, with 4 bases in the middle. The CDR3 contains 14 residues. CDR3 coding DNA: TGTGCCAGCAGCTTAGGGGCCTCTGGAAACACCATATATTTT. This gives the protein CASSLGASGNTIYF.

V and J are TRBV9 and TRBJ1-2; 9 nucleotides match TRBD1. This CDR3 is 12 amino acids long. V gave up 5 bases and J gave up 10 bases; unmatched junction bases: 6. The germline V gene has CDR1 SGDLS and CDR2 YYNGEE. CDR3 nucleotide sequence: TGTGCCAGCAGTAGGGACAGGGCTCCCTACACCTTC. Its protein product is CASSRDRAPYTF.

The chain employs TRBV28 and TRBJ2-5; D gene unclear. This CDR3 contains 13 residues. Germline V gene lookup returns CDR1 MDHEN and CDR2 SYDVKM. V was trimmed by 3 bases and J by 2 bases, leaving 7 bases between them. CDR3 region: CASSFVGQETQYF. DNA of the CDR3: TGTGCCAGCAGTTTTGTTGGGCAAGAGACCCAGTACTTC.

The chain couples TRBV7-9 to TRBJ2-1; 9 positions match TRBD2. V was clipped by 6 bases and J by 7 bases; unmatched bases: 7. The CDR3 runs 14 residues. Germline V CDR1 and CDR2: SEHNR, FQNEAQ (reference sequence). This chain's CDR3 is CASRSSGSTNEQFF. The CDR3 DNA reads as TGTGCCAGCAGGAGTAGCGGGAGTACAAATGAGCAGTTCTTC.

This sequence joins TRBV5-4 and TRBJ2-5; the D gene is possibly TRBD1 (6 bases). Germline-derived CDR1 and CDR2 are SGHNT and YYREEE (reference sequence). The CDR3 spans 13 residues. Trimming stripped 4 bases from V and 2 bases from J, with 9 bases between. Here the CDR3 DNA reads TGTGCCAGCAGCACGGACAGACAAGAGACCCAGTACTTC. This translates into CASSTDRQETQYF.

The chain couples TRBV2 to TRBJ1-5, with 10 bases lining up with TRBD1. The CDR3 runs 15 residues. After removal of 6 bases from V and 6 bases from J, the junction contained 8 bases not matched to a gene. Looked up from germline, CDR1 is SNHLY and CDR2 is FYNNEI. CDR3 in DNA: TGTGCCAGCAGCCCTAGACAGGGGGCTACTCAGCCCCAGCATTTT. This gives the protein CASSPRQGATQPQHF.

The rearrangement uses TRBV7-2 and TRBJ2-1, with D unclear. Germline lookup yields CDR1 SGHTA and CDR2 FQGNSA. V shed 1 base and J shed 5 bases, with 12 bases lying between them. The CDR3 sequence is 15 residues long. The CDR3 bases are TGTGCCAGCAGCTTAGGGTTAACACGGGACAATGAGCAGTTCTTC. This gives the protein CASSLGLTRDNEQFF.

This chain uses TRBV20-1 with TRBJ2-7; the D gene could be TRBD1 or TRBD2 (5 bases each). V was pared by 4 bases and J by 6 bases, with 10 bases between. CDR3 length: 11 amino acids. Germline V gives CDR1 DFQATT, CDR2 SNEGSKA (reference sequence). CDR3 bases: TGCAGTGCTACCCCGGGGCTCGAGCAGTACTTC. This codes for CSATPGLEQYF.

This chain uses TRBV7-8 with TRBJ2-7, with D maybe TRBD2 (5 bases). The CDR3 consists of 16 residues. The germline V gene encodes CDR1 SGHVS and CDR2 FQNEAQ. The V end lost 5 bases, the J end lost 2 bases, and 19 bases lay between the germline ends. The CDR3 loop is CASSPEVWSGTYEQYF. For the CDR3, the DNA is TGTGCCAGCAGCCCAGAGGTTTGGAGCGGAACCTACGAGCAGTACTTC.

The V call is TRBV2, the J call TRBJ1-3; TRBD1 is a possible D gene (5 bases). Germline V gene data show CDR1 as SNHLY and CDR2 as FYNNEI. The CDR3 loop spans 15 amino acids. V was shortened by 7 bases and J by 0 bases, with 13 bases between the two germline ends. The CDR3 sequence: CASTWDGRSGNTIYF. The CDR3 DNA reads TGTGCCAGCACCTGGGACGGACGCTCTGGAAACACCATATATTTT.

The chain links TRBV28 to TRBJ2-7, with 7 positions matching TRBD1. V dropped 2 bases and J dropped 3; count of bases not matched to a gene: 1. The germline V gene has CDR1 MDHEN and CDR2 SYDVKM. This CDR3 contains 13 residues. The CDR3 nucleotides read TGTGCCAGCAGTTTAACAGGGGACTACGAGCAGTACTTC. It encodes CASSLTGDYEQYF.

Here the CDR3 DNA reads TGCAGCGTTGAGACAGCGACCCAGCAGTACGTC. This translates into CSVETATQQYV. The chain couples TRBV29-1 to TRBJ2-7, with D possibly TRBD1 on 5 matching bases. This CDR3 has 11 residues. Per germline, CDR1 SQVTM and CDR2 ANQGSEA. The germline V and J ends were trimmed by 3 bases and 8 bases, with 11 bases remaining between them.